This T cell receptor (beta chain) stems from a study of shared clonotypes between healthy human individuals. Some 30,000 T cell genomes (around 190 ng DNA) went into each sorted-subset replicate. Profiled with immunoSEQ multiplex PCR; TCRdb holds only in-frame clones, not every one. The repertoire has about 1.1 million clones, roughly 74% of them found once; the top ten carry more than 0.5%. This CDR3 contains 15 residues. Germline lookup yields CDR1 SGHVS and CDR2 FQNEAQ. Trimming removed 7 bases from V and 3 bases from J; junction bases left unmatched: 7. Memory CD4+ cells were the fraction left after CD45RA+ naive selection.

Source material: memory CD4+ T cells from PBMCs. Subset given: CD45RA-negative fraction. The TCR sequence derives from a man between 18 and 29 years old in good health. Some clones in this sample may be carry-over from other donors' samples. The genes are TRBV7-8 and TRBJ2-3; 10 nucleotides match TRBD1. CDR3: CASTSRDRGTDTQYF. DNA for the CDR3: TGTGCCAGCACCTCCCGGGACAGGGGAACAGATACGCAGTATTTT.